This T cell receptor beta chain was recorded in a study of Graves' ophthalmopathy and Graves' hyperthyroidism. This clonotype occurred a few times. This CDR3 region has 14 residues. The V gene lost 5 bases and the J gene lost 4 bases, with 15 bases spanning the gap. The germline gives CDR1 SGHAT, CDR2 FQDESV (reference sequence). Amplification of TCR beta CDR3 regions used RNA transcripts. The authors performed first-round RT-PCR with HTBI primers and then a second-round multiplex PCR. TCRdb re-derived calls from the multiplex PCR reads in MiXCR, one entry per CDR3 protein. The table lists over a million distinct CDR3 sequences, less than 45% of them singletons.

The chain links TRBV11-1 to TRBJ2-7; D might be TRBD2 (5 bases). This clonotype originated in an adult man with Graves' hyperthyroidism. The specimen sequenced was peripheral blood or thyroid tissue (not recorded which). Here the CDR3 reads CASSARGRTYEQYF. DNA of the CDR3: TGTGCCAGCAGCGCACGCGGACGGACTTACGAGCAGTACTTC.